The 10 T cell receptor beta chains presented below share a single source sample, sequenced in a study of blood T cell repertoires in COVID-19 (dated by TCRdb to about 2020). The method was the immunoSEQ multiplex PCR assay. What TCRdb holds here is the immuneACCESS table cut down to in-frame rearrangements. Part of the clones is not present; checked against another copy, under half of the missing clones reflect an unresolved V gene, and the others are unexplained. In all, the sample holds approximately 120,000 clones, and approximately 84% of those were seen once. Together, the top ten hold roughly 13% of the sample. The sequenced sample was peripheral blood. The receptors shown here come from a human donor in a cohort sampled during active COVID-19.

The V and J genes are TRBV20-1 and TRBJ2-7, with D possibly matching TRBD2 (5 bases). Between the trimmed V and J ends, which lost 3 bases and 7 bases, there was a span of 19 bases. Germline V gives CDR1 DFQATT, CDR2 SNEGSKA (reference sequence). The CDR3 extends over 14 amino acids. CDR3 nucleotides: TGCAGTGCTAGTCAGACGGGTCCGGGGTTAGAGCAGTACTTC. Translating it yields CSASQTGPGLEQYF.

The chain employs TRBV19 and TRBJ2-1; 12 nucleotides align to TRBD1. Germline CDR1 reads LNHDA; CDR2 reads SQIVND (reference sequence). The CDR3 covers 17 residues. J gave up 5 bases and V 5 bases, and 10 bases lay outside the gene matches. The CDR3 protein is CASSVGTGGFGDNEQFF. CDR3 DNA: TGTGCCAGTAGTGTAGGGACAGGGGGCTTCGGAGACAATGAGCAGTTCTTC. Drawing the rest from reference TRBV19 and TRBJ2-1, the complete variable domain is DGGITQSPKYLFRKEGQNVTLSCEQNLNHDAMYWYRQDPGQGLRLIYYSQIVNDFQKGDIAEGYSVSREKKESFPLTVTSAQKNPTAFYLCASSVGTGGFGDNEQFFGPGTRLTVL.

The chain is built from TRBV6-5 and TRBJ1-2; 10 bases fit TRBD1. Germline V lookup: CDR1 MNHEY, CDR2 SVGAGI. With V trimmed by 0 bases and J by 7 bases, 2 bases remained unmatched. The CDR3 extends over 14 amino acids. The CDR3 coding sequence is TGTGCCAGCAGTTACTCGGGACAGGGGTCTGGCTACACCTTC. Residues: CASSYSGQGSGYTF.

The rearrangement uses TRBV9 and TRBJ1-4; 10 bases fit TRBD1. The V and J ends lost 3 bases and 0 bases, in that order; junction bases with no gene match: 5. This CDR3 is 17 amino acids long. The V gene's germline CDR1 is SGDLS and CDR2 YYNGEE. CDR3 in DNA: TGTGCCAGCAGCGGGCGGACAGGGGGTTCAACTAATGAAAAACTGTTTTTT. Translating it yields CASSGRTGGSTNEKLFF.

This chain uses TRBV5-1 with TRBJ1-1; D is ambiguous. Germline assignment: CDR1 SGHRS and CDR2 YFSETQ. This CDR3 comprises 14 residues. V lost 4 bases to trimming and J lost 5 bases, with 15 bases between them. In nucleotides, the CDR3 is TGCGCCAGCAGCCCCAGAAGTGGGGAGACTGAAGCTTTCTTT. Translated, it gives CASSPRSGETEAFF.

The chain employs TRBV5-1 and TRBJ2-7, with a tentative D call TRBD2 (6 bases). Trimming took 3 bases from V and 8 from J, leaving 21 bases between them. The length of the CDR3 is 15 residues. Germline lookup yields CDR1 SGHRS and CDR2 YFSETQ. Here the CDR3 reads CASSSGTVGGTKQYF. The CDR3 DNA sequence: TGCGCCAGCAGCTCAGGGACGGTCGGGGGTACGAAGCAGTACTTC.

The chain links TRBV15 to TRBJ2-7; the match to TRBD2 covers 10 bases. The CDR3 length is 14 residues. The germline V gene encodes CDR1 LNHNV and CDR2 YYDKDF (reference sequence). Trimming removed 2 bases from V and 3 bases from J; junction bases left unmatched: 1. The CDR3 DNA is TGTGCCACCAGCAGATTAGCGGGGGGCTACGAGCAGTACTTC. This gives the protein CATSRLAGGYEQYF.

The chain carries TRBV5-6 and TRBJ2-1, with D maybe TRBD2 (5 bases). Germline values: CDR1 SGHDT, CDR2 YYEEEE. The CDR3 is 13 amino acids. V dropped 4 bases and J dropped 9 bases, with 14 bases sitting between them. CDR3 protein: CASSRWVAGEQFF. As DNA, the CDR3 is TGTGCCAGCAGCAGATGGGTGGCGGGTGAGCAGTTCTTC.

The rearrangement uses TRBV5-6 and TRBJ2-3, with D hard to call. Germline loops: CDR1 SGHDT, CDR2 YYEEEE. V lost 0 bases to trimming and J lost 2 bases, with 10 bases between them. This CDR3 contains 15 residues. CDR3 protein: CASSLGGGTTDTQYF. The DNA of the CDR3 is TGTGCCAGCAGCTTGGGCGGCGGTACCACAGATACGCAGTATTTT.

The chain recombines TRBV7-2 with TRBJ1-2; perhaps TRBD1 as D (5 bases). Germline CDR1 and CDR2: SGHTA and FQGNSA. The CDR3 consists of 13 residues. Trimming removed 4 bases at V and 7 bases at J, with 13 bases between. CDR3 loop: CASSSGTGSGYTF. The CDR3 bases are TGTGCCAGCAGCTCCGGTACAGGATCTGGCTACACCTTC.